One and the same sample provided the 4 T cell receptor beta chains below, sequenced in a study of blood T cell repertoires in COVID-19. TCRdb's copy holds only in-frame clones and misses some; the assay was immunoSEQ multiplex PCR. The sample holds more than 300,000 clones; more than 75% are singletons and the top ten take about 6%. The specimen was peripheral blood. These TCRs come from a woman aged 50 to 60 with COVID-19, enrolled during active disease.

This clone was recorded at least ten times. This chain links TRBV5-1 with TRBJ2-7; TRBD2 agrees at 7 bases. The germline V gene encodes CDR1 SGHRS and CDR2 YFSETQ. Germline trimming cut 0 bases from V and 2 bases from J; bases unmatched to any gene: 5. The length of the CDR3 is 15 residues. CDR3 residues: CASSLGHGGAYEQYF. CDR3 nucleotide sequence: TGCGCCAGCAGCTTGGGGCATGGGGGGGCCTACGAGCAGTACTTC.

This chain joins TRBV4-2 and TRBJ2-1; D perhaps matches TRBD2 (7 bases). V lost 1 base to trimming and J lost 5 bases, with 18 bases between them. Germline V gives CDR1 LGHNA, CDR2 YNFKEQ. The CDR3 totals 17 residues. The CDR3 here is CASSQGVGGARDNEQFF. In nucleotides, the CDR3 is TGTGCCAGCAGCCAAGGTGTTGGGGGGGCGCGGGACAATGAGCAGTTCTTC.

The chain recombines TRBV3-1 (or the pseudogene TRBV3-2) with TRBJ2-3; TRBD2 is a possible D gene (7 bases). CDR1 is LGHDT and CDR2 is YNNKEL in the germline V gene (reference sequence). This CDR3 has 16 residues. Trimming took 2 bases from V and 2 from J, leaving 14 bases between them. This chain's CDR3 is CASSQSRGLTTDTQYF. The CDR3 nucleotides are TGTGCCAGCAGCCAAAGCAGGGGACTAACCACAGATACGCAGTATTTT.

The chain has TRBV28 and TRBJ2-7; 7 nucleotides line up with TRBD2. Trimming removed 5 bases from V and 4 bases from J; junction bases left unmatched: 2. CDR1 and CDR2 from the germline V gene are MDHEN and SYDVKM. This CDR3 is built from 12 residues. CDR3 amino acids: CASSVLAYEQYF. The CDR3 bases are TGTGCCAGCAGTGTACTAGCGTACGAGCAGTACTTC.